One sample yielded the 5 T cell receptor beta chains listed below, sequenced in a study of blood T cell repertoires in COVID-19. Assay used: immunoSEQ multiplex PCR; TCRdb lists only in-frame clones, some missing. The sample yields 150,000 or so clones, roughly 86% seen once. Material: peripheral blood. The origin of the receptors is a woman aged 45-60 years with acute or convalescent COVID-19.

The chain employs TRBV7-6 and TRBJ1-1; 7 bases match TRBD1. Germline V gives CDR1 SGHVS, CDR2 FNYEAQ. With 1 base clipped from V and 1 base from J, the junction kept 3 bases outside the gene matches. This CDR3 contains 15 residues. CDR3 bases: TGTGCCAGCAGCTTAGTCCACAGGGGGAACACTGAAGCTTTCTTT. It encodes CASSLVHRGNTEAFF.

Many counts were recorded for this clone. Other DNA sequences in the sample encode the same CDR3. This chain uses TRBV18 with TRBJ1-1; 10 nucleotides match TRBD1. Germline V gene data show CDR1 as KGHSH and CDR2 as LQKENI. V lost 4 bases to trimming and J lost 5 bases; unmatched junction nucleotides: 1. This CDR3 region has 13 residues. CDR3 amino acids: CASSRTGGTEAFF. The DNA of the CDR3 is TGTGCCAGCTCACGGACAGGGGGGACTGAAGCTTTCTTT.

The V call is TRBV3-1 (or the pseudogene TRBV3-2), the J call TRBJ1-5, with unresolved D. Germline CDR1 reads LGHDT; CDR2 reads YNNKEL (reference sequence). This CDR3 has 16 amino acids. V lost 4 bases to trimming and J lost 9 bases, with 22 bases between them. The CDR3 loop reads CASSRHRAGPGGPQHF. In nucleotides, the CDR3 is TGTGCCAGCAGCCGACACCGCGCGGGTCCCGGAGGGCCCCAGCATTTT.

The chain uses TRBV21-1 and TRBJ1-3. TRBV21-1 has pseudogene status. The CDR3 extends over 12 amino acids. CDR3 coding DNA: TGTGCCAGCAGCACGGTCGGAAACACCATATATTTT. This codes for CASSTVGNTIYF.

The table lists this clone with a count of one. This sequence joins TRBV12-5 and TRBJ1-2; no reliable D call. Trimming cost V 2 bases and J 7 bases, with 8 bases left between them. CDR1 is LGHNT, CDR2 FRNRAP, per germline. The CDR3 contains 12 residues. The CDR3 DNA sequence: TGTGCTAGTGGTTTGCCTTTCCTTGGCTACACCTTC. Translation gives CASGLPFLGYTF.